This TCR beta chain emerged from a study of blood T cell repertoires in COVID-19. This clone has a single count. The V gene lost 1 base and the J gene lost 4 bases, with 11 bases spanning the gap. The germline V gene has CDR1 SGHDT and CDR2 YYEEEE. The CDR3 is made up of 14 amino acids. In the original analysis: Reference gene primer amplification yielded estimated nucleated cell counts. TCRdb's table, derived via immunoSEQ multiplex PCR, lists solely in-frame clones and lacks some. V and J calls and clone size are as listed in that table; D and trimming were resolved from the DNA. The sample yields about 220,000 clones, around 75% seen once.

What was sequenced was peripheral blood. This rearrangement joins TRBV5-6 to TRBJ1-2, with D possibly being TRBD1 (5 bases). The receptor's source is a human donor in a cohort sampled during active COVID-19. The CDR3 DNA reads TGTGCCAGCAGCTTGCGACAGACCCGCTATGGCTACACCTTC. Its protein product is CASSLRQTRYGYTF.